A selection of T cell receptor beta chains follows, all from one sample in a study of metastatic and nonmetastatic thyroid tumors. MiXCR reprocessed the PCR reads for TCRdb. The data hold thousands of clones, with approximately 18% observed a single time. Material: adjacent normal tissue. The receptor source for this set is a female donor with papillary thyroid cancer or a benign thyroid nodule (not recorded which). Some clones in this sample may be carry-over from other donors' samples. The CDR3 runs from the conserved cysteine through the conserved F or W. The order of the fields is V gene, J gene, clone size, D gene, CDR3 length, CDR3 protein, CDR3 DNA. D genes are given only for firm matches. Not every row has a clone size; where given, it reads once, few, many or a size class.

v_gene: TRBV28
j_gene: TRBJ2-2
abundance: medium-sized
d_gene: .
len: 15
CDR3aa: CASSLGGVDTGELFF
CDR3nt: TGTGCCAGCAGTTTAGGGGGAGTTGACACCGGGGAGCTGTTTTTT

v_gene: TRBV27
j_gene: TRBJ1-4
abundance: many
d_gene: TRBD1
len: 19
CDR3aa: CASSSLRGQGGSGNEKLFF
CDR3nt: TGTGCCAGCAGTTCCTTGCGCGGACAGGGTGGATCCGGTAATGAAAAACTGTTTTTT

v_gene: TRBV11-2
j_gene: TRBJ1-6
abundance: .
d_gene: .
len: 20
CDR3aa: CASSRWGSFRVESYNSPLHF
CDR3nt: TGTGCCAGCAGCCGCTGGGGGAGCTTTAGGGTTGAGTCCTATAATTCACCCCTCCACTTT

v_gene: TRBV7-9
j_gene: TRBJ2-7
abundance: medium-sized
d_gene: .
len: 13
CDR3aa: CASSLDSDDEQYF
CDR3nt: TGTGCCAGCAGCTTAGACAGCGACGACGAGCAGTACTTC

v_gene: TRBV14
j_gene: TRBJ2-7
abundance: .
d_gene: .
len: 13
CDR3aa: CASSHGGRWEQYF
CDR3nt: TGTGCCAGCAGCCATGGGGGAAGATGGGAGCAGTACTTC

v_gene: TRBV5-1
j_gene: TRBJ2-7
abundance: medium-sized
d_gene: .
len: 14
CDR3aa: CASRFDTDRPEQYF
CDR3nt: TGCGCCAGCAGATTTGACACGGATCGGCCTGAGCAGTACTTC

v_gene: TRBV10-2
j_gene: TRBJ2-1
abundance: few
d_gene: TRBD1
len: 14
CDR3aa: CASFGPGQHNEQFF
CDR3nt: TGCGCCAGCTTCGGTCCGGGACAGCACAATGAGCAGTTCTTC

v_gene: TRBV20-1
j_gene: TRBJ2-1
abundance: .
d_gene: .
len: 11
CDR3aa: CSVSRVHEQFF
CDR3nt: TGCAGTGTTTCCAGGGTACATGAGCAGTTCTTC

v_gene: TRBV6-1
j_gene: TRBJ1-6
abundance: few
d_gene: TRBD1
len: 16
CDR3aa: CASRLGQGGVNSPLHF
CDR3nt: TGTGCCAGCAGACTAGGACAGGGGGGTGTAAATTCACCCCTCCACTTT

v_gene: TRBV10-3
j_gene: TRBJ2-2
abundance: few
d_gene: TRBD1
len: 14
CDR3aa: CAISDDRATGELFF
CDR3nt: TGTGCCATCAGTGATGACAGGGCCACCGGGGAGCTGTTTTTT

v_gene: TRBV27
j_gene: TRBJ1-1
abundance: few
d_gene: .
len: 13
CDR3aa: CASSFQANTEAFF
CDR3nt: TGTGCCAGCAGTTTTCAGGCGAACACTGAAGCTTTCTTT

v_gene: TRBV5-1
j_gene: TRBJ2-2
abundance: medium-sized
d_gene: TRBD1
len: 13
CDR3aa: CATQPTGTGELFF
CDR3nt: TGCGCCACCCAGCCGACAGGGACCGGGGAGCTGTTTTTT

v_gene: TRBV11-1
j_gene: TRBJ2-1
abundance: once
d_gene: .
len: 16
CDR3aa: CASSPRSWRAMGEQFF
CDR3nt: TGTGCCAGCAGCCCAAGGAGTTGGAGGGCCATGGGTGAGCAGTTCTTC

v_gene: TRBV7-6
j_gene: TRBJ2-7
abundance: medium-sized
d_gene: .
len: 14
CDR3aa: CASSFKPSRYEQYF
CDR3nt: TGTGCCAGCAGCTTCAAGCCTAGCCGCTACGAGCAGTACTTC

v_gene: TRBV5-6
j_gene: TRBJ2-3
abundance: many
d_gene: TRBD2
len: 15
CDR3aa: CASSLAAGISRTQYF
CDR3nt: TGTGCCAGCAGCTTGGCAGCGGGGATCTCCCGTACGCAGTATTTT

v_gene: TRBV12-3/TRBV12-4
j_gene: TRBJ1-2
abundance: few
d_gene: .
len: 11
CDR3aa: CASSLSGLLAF
CDR3nt: TGTGCCAGCAGTTTATCGGGACTGCTCGCCTTC

v_gene: TRBV6-9
j_gene: TRBJ1-3
abundance: .
d_gene: .
len: 11
CDR3aa: CASSWGNTIYF
CDR3nt: TGTGCCAGCAGTTGGGGAAACACCATATACTTC

v_gene: TRBV12-3/TRBV12-4
j_gene: TRBJ2-2
abundance: medium-sized
d_gene: TRBD1
len: 16
CDR3aa: CASSIRTGGNTGELFF
CDR3nt: TGTGCCAGCAGTATCAGGACAGGCGGGAACACCGGGGAGCTGTTTTTT

v_gene: TRBV6-1
j_gene: TRBJ1-6
abundance: .
d_gene: .
len: 14
CDR3aa: CASLRSSYNSPLHF
CDR3nt: TGTGCCAGTTTGAGGAGCTCCTATAATTCACCCCTCCACTTT

v_gene: TRBV2
j_gene: TRBJ2-7
abundance: .
d_gene: TRBD1
len: 13
CDR3aa: CASQRDRYYEQYF
CDR3nt: TGTGCCAGTCAACGGGACAGGTACTACGAGCAGTACTTC

v_gene: TRBV20-1
j_gene: TRBJ2-7
abundance: medium-sized
d_gene: TRBD1
len: 14
CDR3aa: CSAWDRHRPYEQYF
CDR3nt: TGCAGTGCTTGGGACAGACACCGACCCTACGAGCAGTACTTC

v_gene: TRBV6-2/TRBV6-3
j_gene: TRBJ2-7
abundance: few
d_gene: .
len: 14
CDR3aa: CASSLRRVSYEQYF
CDR3nt: TGTGCCAGCAGTCTCCGACGGGTCTCCTACGAGCAGTACTTC

v_gene: TRBV27
j_gene: TRBJ2-2
abundance: .
d_gene: .
len: 15
CDR3aa: CASSLCAGNTGELFF
CDR3nt: TGTGCCAGCAGTTTATGTGCGGGGAACACCGGGGAGCTGTTCTTT

v_gene: TRBV7-8
j_gene: TRBJ1-1
abundance: .
d_gene: .
len: 13
CDR3aa: CASSFYSNTESFF
CDR3nt: TGTGCCAGCAGCTTTTATTCTAACACTGAATCTTTCTTT

v_gene: TRBV7-2
j_gene: TRBJ2-1
abundance: many
d_gene: .
len: 15
CDR3aa: CASSPYKGGGHEQFF
CDR3nt: TGTGCCAGCAGCCCATACAAAGGGGGGGGCCATGAGCAGTTCTTC

v_gene: TRBV5-4
j_gene: TRBJ1-5
abundance: many
d_gene: .
len: 11
CDR3aa: CASSLRQPQHF
CDR3nt: TGTGCCAGCAGCCTCAGACAGCCCCAGCATTTT

v_gene: TRBV6-5
j_gene: TRBJ2-7
abundance: medium-sized
d_gene: .
len: 15
CDR3aa: CASSYSLDSAYEQYF
CDR3nt: TGTGCCAGCAGTTACTCGCTGGACAGTGCCTACGAGCAGTACTTC

v_gene: TRBV4-2
j_gene: TRBJ2-1
abundance: .
d_gene: TRBD2
len: 15
CDR3aa: CASSQDRGGGGRQFF
CDR3nt: TGTGCCAGCAGCCAAGATCGGGGGGGTGGCGGTAGGCAGTTCTTC

v_gene: TRBV6-1
j_gene: TRBJ1-1
abundance: few
d_gene: .
len: 12
CDR3aa: CASRMDLLEAFF
CDR3nt: TGTGCCAGCAGGATGGACCTCCTTGAAGCTTTCTTT

v_gene: TRBV30
j_gene: TRBJ2-2
abundance: medium-sized
d_gene: .
len: 16
CDR3aa: CAWSAWSTRNTGELFF
CDR3nt: TGTGCCTGGAGTGCCTGGAGTACACGGAACACCGGGGAGCTGTTTTTT

v_gene: TRBV6-9
j_gene: TRBJ1-6
abundance: .
d_gene: .
len: 11
CDR3aa: CAIRLGQGLHF
CDR3nt: TGTGCCATCAGGCTCGGGCAGGGGCTCCACTTT

v_gene: TRBV6-4
j_gene: TRBJ1-5
abundance: .
d_gene: TRBD1
len: 18
CDR3aa: CASSDPGTGCSSNQPQHF
CDR3nt: TGTGCCAGCAGTGACCCTGGGACAGGGTGCTCTAGCAATCAGCCCCAGCATTTT

v_gene: TRBV28
j_gene: TRBJ2-7
abundance: .
d_gene: .
len: 14
CDR3aa: CASTGQTTAYEQYF
CDR3nt: TGTGCCAGCACTGGACAGACAACCGCCTACGAGCAGTACTTC

v_gene: TRBV29-1
j_gene: TRBJ2-1
abundance: many
d_gene: TRBD2
len: 13
CDR3aa: CSVELAGVNEQFF
CDR3nt: TGCAGCGTTGAGCTAGCGGGAGTTAATGAGCAGTTCTTC

v_gene: TRBV20-1
j_gene: TRBJ2-3
abundance: medium-sized
d_gene: .
len: 15
CDR3aa: CSAEGGQASTDTQYF
CDR3nt: TGCAGTGCTGAGGGAGGACAAGCTAGCACAGATACGCAGTATTTT

v_gene: TRBV6-1
j_gene: TRBJ2-2
abundance: medium-sized
d_gene: TRBD1
len: 16
CDR3aa: CASRRTGTGVTGELFF
CDR3nt: TGTGCCAGCAGACGAACCGGGACAGGGGTAACCGGGGAGCTGTTTTTT

v_gene: TRBV6-1
j_gene: TRBJ2-7
abundance: medium-sized
d_gene: .
len: 13
CDR3aa: CASPAGADYEQYF
CDR3nt: TGTGCCAGCCCCGCGGGCGCAGACTACGAGCAGTACTTC

v_gene: TRBV19
j_gene: TRBJ2-2
abundance: .
d_gene: TRBD1
len: 16
CDR3aa: CASSPLRGHWTGELFF
CDR3nt: TGTGCCAGTAGCCCTTTGAGGGGGCATTGGACCGGGGAGCTGTTTTTT

v_gene: TRBV28
j_gene: TRBJ2-7
abundance: large
d_gene: .
len: 14
CDR3aa: CASSPAAVGNEQYF
CDR3nt: TGTGCCAGCAGCCCTGCAGCCGTGGGGAACGAGCAGTACTTC

v_gene: TRBV2
j_gene: TRBJ2-7
abundance: large
d_gene: .
len: 14
CDR3aa: CASKRPASSYEQYF
CDR3nt: TGTGCCAGCAAGCGTCCTGCGAGCTCCTACGAGCAGTACTTC

v_gene: TRBV2
j_gene: TRBJ2-1
abundance: few
d_gene: .
len: 20
CDR3aa: CASSARHYKETGEAYNEQFF
CDR3nt: TGTGCCAGCAGTGCCCGACATTATAAAGAGACGGGGGAGGCATACAATGAACAGTTCTTC

v_gene: TRBV6-1
j_gene: TRBJ2-3
abundance: few
d_gene: .
len: 13
CDR3aa: CASSEGPTDTQYF
CDR3nt: TGTGCCAGCAGTGAGGGACCCACAGATACGCAGTATTTT

v_gene: TRBV4-1
j_gene: TRBJ1-6
abundance: medium-sized
d_gene: TRBD1
len: 16
CDR3aa: CASSQDDRDGGSPLHF
CDR3nt: TGCGCCAGCAGCCAAGACGACAGGGATGGAGGCTCACCCCTCCACTTT

v_gene: TRBV5-1
j_gene: TRBJ1-6
abundance: .
d_gene: .
len: 14
CDR3aa: CASSCDANNSPLLF
CDR3nt: TGCGCCAGCAGCTGTGACGCCAATAATTCACCCCTCCTCTTT

v_gene: TRBV7-6
j_gene: TRBJ2-1
abundance: medium-sized
d_gene: .
len: 15
CDR3aa: CASSLRLATGDEQFF
CDR3nt: TGTGCCAGCAGCTTACGACTAGCGACAGGGGATGAGCAGTTCTTC

v_gene: TRBV27
j_gene: TRBJ2-7
abundance: few
d_gene: .
len: 17
CDR3aa: CASSSGLDSMISYEQYF
CDR3nt: TGTGCCAGCAGTTCGGGTTTGGACAGCATGATAAGCTACGAGCAGTACTTC

v_gene: TRBV20-1
j_gene: TRBJ1-6
abundance: medium-sized
d_gene: .
len: 15
CDR3aa: CSATDGSTNNSPLHF
CDR3nt: TGCAGTGCTACTGACGGATCTACCAATAATTCACCCCTCCACTTT

v_gene: TRBV10-3
j_gene: TRBJ2-6
abundance: few
d_gene: .
len: 17
CDR3aa: CAVRAGEFPSGANVLTF
CDR3nt: TGTGCCGTCCGGGCAGGGGAGTTCCCCTCTGGGGCCAACGTCCTGACTTTC

v_gene: TRBV28
j_gene: TRBJ1-1
abundance: .
d_gene: .
len: 17
CDR3aa: CARSLGTTGGTHTEAFF
CDR3nt: TGTGCCAGGAGCCTTGGGACAACGGGGGGCACACACACTGAAGCTTTCTTT